This T cell receptor beta chain was sequenced for a study of T cell responses to AZD1222 COVID-19 vaccine. TCRdb's table, derived via immunoSEQ multiplex PCR, lists solely in-frame clones and lacks some. The table records tens of thousands of clones, roughly four fifths of them present only once. The CDR3 contains 13 residues. Germline V lookup: CDR1 LGHDT, CDR2 YNNKEL (reference sequence). Between the trimmed V and J ends, which lost 7 bases and 1 base, there was a span of 10 bases. The chain uses TRBV3-1 (or the pseudogene TRBV3-2) and TRBJ1-1; unclear D gene. Here the sequenced sample was peripheral blood, taken on day 0 of AZD1222 vaccination. This receptor was obtained from an adult in good health. DNA of the CDR3: TGTGCCAGCAAGGGCAGGCAGAACACTGAAGCTTTCTTT. This sequence encodes CASKGRQNTEAFF.